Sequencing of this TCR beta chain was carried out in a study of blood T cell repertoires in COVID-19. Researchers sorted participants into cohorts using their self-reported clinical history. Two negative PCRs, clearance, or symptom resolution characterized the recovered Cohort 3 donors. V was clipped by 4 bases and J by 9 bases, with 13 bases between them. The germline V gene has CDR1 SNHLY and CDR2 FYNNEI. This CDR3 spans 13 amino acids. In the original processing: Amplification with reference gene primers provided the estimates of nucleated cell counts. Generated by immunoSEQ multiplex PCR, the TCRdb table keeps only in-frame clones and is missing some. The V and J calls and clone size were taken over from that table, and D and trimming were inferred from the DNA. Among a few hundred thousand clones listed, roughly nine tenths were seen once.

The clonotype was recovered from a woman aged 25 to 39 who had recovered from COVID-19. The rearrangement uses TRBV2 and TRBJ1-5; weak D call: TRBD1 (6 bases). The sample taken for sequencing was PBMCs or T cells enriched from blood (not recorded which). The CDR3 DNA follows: TGTGCCAGCAGTGCAGAGGGGGTTACGCCCCAGCATTTT. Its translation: CASSAEGVTPQHF.